Following are 5 T cell receptor beta chains from one sample sequenced in a study of T-cell reconstitution after alpha-beta-depleted transplantation in children. Preparation of the TCRbeta library used unique molecular identifiers. TCRdb reanalysed the PCR reads using MiXCR and keeps one entry per CDR3 protein. The sample holds 700,000 to 950,000 distinct CDR3 sequences; roughly 15% are singletons and the top ten take around 5%. The specimen comprised PBMCs, mostly from graft donor cells, sampled 360 days after TCRalphabeta/CD19-depleted stem cell transplant. These receptors came from a male patient between 10 and 17 years old who had a stem cell transplant for acute lymphoblastic leukemia, so the T cells may come from the graft donor.

There are a few counts of this clonotype. The chain joins TRBV29-1 to TRBJ1-4; 8 bases are shared with TRBD1. V lost 6 bases to trimming and J lost 6 bases; unmatched junction nucleotides: 9. The CDR3 is made up of 14 amino acids. Germline V gene sequence: CDR1 SQVTM, CDR2 ANQGSEA. The CDR3 loop is CSVSGQGWDEKLFF. The CDR3 nucleotides read TGCAGCGTCTCAGGACAGGGTTGGGATGAAAAACTGTTTTTT.

This clonotype was seen a few times. V is TRBV20-1 and J is TRBJ2-1, with D possibly being TRBD1 (5 bases). Germline V gene data show CDR1 as DFQATT and CDR2 as SNEGSKA (reference sequence). V was pared by 5 bases and J by 1 base, with 18 bases between. The CDR3 spans 16 residues. The CDR3 reads CSADDFLGVSYNEQFF. The CDR3 bases are TGCAGTGCTGACGACTTTCTAGGGGTTTCCTACAATGAGCAGTTCTTC.

This clonotype was detected only a few times. The chain combines TRBV10-3 with TRBJ2-1, with TRBD2 matching 8 bases. The CDR3 extends over 16 amino acids. The trim removed 3 bases at V and 9 bases at J, leaving 13 bases unmatched. In germline, CDR1 is ENHRY, CDR2 SYGVKD. The CDR3 nucleotides read TGTGCCATCAGTGAACCAGCGGGGGATAGGTTGGGTGAGCAGTTCTTC. Its translation is CAISEPAGDRLGEQFF.

This clonotype came up a few times. This chain joins TRBV5-1 and TRBJ2-5; TRBD1 matches 10 bases. The CDR3 runs 17 residues. J gave up 2 bases and V 4 bases, and 11 bases lay outside the gene matches. Germline-derived CDR1 and CDR2 are SGHRS and YFSETQ. CDR3 amino acids: CASSVGTGEAIQETQYF. CDR3 nucleotides: TGCGCCAGCAGCGTCGGGACAGGGGAGGCTATTCAAGAGACCCAGTACTTC. Variable domain in full (rest from reference TRBV5-1 and TRBJ2-5): KAGVTQTPRYLIKTRGQQVTLSCSPISGHRSVSWYQQTPGQGLQFLFEYFSETQRNKGNFPGRFSGRQFSNSRSEMNVSTLELGDSALYLCASSVGTGEAIQETQYFGPGTRLLVL.

V gene TRBV7-3 combines with J gene TRBJ1-1, with 8 bases lining up with TRBD1. CDR3 length: 16 amino acids. The germline V gene has CDR1 SGHTA and CDR2 FQGTGA. The V gene end was trimmed by 2 bases and the J gene end by 3 bases; junction bases not matched to a gene: 8. CDR3 sequence reads: CASSLGRTGTDTEAFF. CDR3 nucleotides: TGTGCCAGCAGCTTAGGGCGGACAGGGACTGACACTGAAGCTTTCTTT.